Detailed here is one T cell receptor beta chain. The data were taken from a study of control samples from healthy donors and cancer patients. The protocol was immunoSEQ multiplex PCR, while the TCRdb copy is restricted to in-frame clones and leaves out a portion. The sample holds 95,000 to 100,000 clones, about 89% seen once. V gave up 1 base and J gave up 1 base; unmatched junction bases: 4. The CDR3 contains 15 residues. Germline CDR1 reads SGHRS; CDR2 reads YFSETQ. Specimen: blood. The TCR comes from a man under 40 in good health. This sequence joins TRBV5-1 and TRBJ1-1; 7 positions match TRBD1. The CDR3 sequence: CASSLRDSQNTEAFF. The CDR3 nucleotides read TGCGCCAGCAGCTTGAGGGACAGCCAGAACACTGAAGCTTTCTTT.